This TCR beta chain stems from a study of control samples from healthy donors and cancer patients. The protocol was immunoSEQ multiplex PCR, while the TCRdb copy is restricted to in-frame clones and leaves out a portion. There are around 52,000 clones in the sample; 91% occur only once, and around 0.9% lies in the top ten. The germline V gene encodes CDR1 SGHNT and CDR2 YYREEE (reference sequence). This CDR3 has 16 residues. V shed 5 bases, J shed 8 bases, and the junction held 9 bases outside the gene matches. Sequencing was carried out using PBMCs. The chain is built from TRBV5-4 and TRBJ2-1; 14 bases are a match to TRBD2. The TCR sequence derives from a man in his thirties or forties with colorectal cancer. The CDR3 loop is CASRPRLAGGFDEQFF. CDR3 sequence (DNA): TGTGCCAGCAGACCCCGACTAGCGGGGGGGTTCGATGAGCAGTTCTTC.